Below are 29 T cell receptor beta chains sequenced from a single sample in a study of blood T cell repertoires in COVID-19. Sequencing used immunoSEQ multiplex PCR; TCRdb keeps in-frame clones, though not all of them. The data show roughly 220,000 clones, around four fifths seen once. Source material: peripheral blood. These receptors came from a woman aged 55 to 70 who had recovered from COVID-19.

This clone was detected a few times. CDR3 in amino acids: CAISSPVGGQETQYF. In DNA, the CDR3 is TGTGCCATCAGCTCGCCCGTGGGGGGACAAGAGACCCAGTACTTC. V is TRBV10-3 and J is TRBJ2-5; tentative D call: TRBD2 (6 bases). Deletions cut 6 bases from V and 2 bases from J, with 16 bases between. Germline V CDR1 and CDR2: ENHRY, SYGVKD. The CDR3 has 15 residues.

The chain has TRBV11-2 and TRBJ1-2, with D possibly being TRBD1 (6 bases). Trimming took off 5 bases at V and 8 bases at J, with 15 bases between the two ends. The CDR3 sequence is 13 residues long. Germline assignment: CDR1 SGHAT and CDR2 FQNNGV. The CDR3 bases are TGTGCCAGCAGCGTCTCTCAGGGGTTAGGCTACACCTTC. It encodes CASSVSQGLGYTF.

CDR3 sequence: CASSPGVGLAKNIQYF. CDR3 DNA: TGTGCCAGCAGCCCAGGGGTAGGGCTAGCCAAAAACATTCAGTACTTC. The rearrangement uses TRBV5-6 and TRBJ2-4, with a tentative D call TRBD1 (6 bases). Germline CDR1 SGHDT, CDR2 YYEEEE. V was clipped by 4 bases and J by 0 bases, with 14 bases between them. The length of the CDR3 is 16 residues.

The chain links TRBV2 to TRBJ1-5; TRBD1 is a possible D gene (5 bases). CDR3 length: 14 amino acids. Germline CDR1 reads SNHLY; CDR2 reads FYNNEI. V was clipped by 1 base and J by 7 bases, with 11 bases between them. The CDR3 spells CASSEGQGGQPQHF. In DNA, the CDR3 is TGTGCCAGCAGTGAAGGTCAGGGTGGCCAGCCCCAGCATTTT.

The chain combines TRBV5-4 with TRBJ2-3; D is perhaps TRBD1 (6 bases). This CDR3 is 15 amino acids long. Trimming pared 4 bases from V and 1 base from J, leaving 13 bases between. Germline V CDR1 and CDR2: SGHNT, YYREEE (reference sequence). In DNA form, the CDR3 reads TGTGCCAGCAGCCGCATGGCAGGGGGCACAGATACGCAGTATTTT. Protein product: CASSRMAGGTDTQYF.

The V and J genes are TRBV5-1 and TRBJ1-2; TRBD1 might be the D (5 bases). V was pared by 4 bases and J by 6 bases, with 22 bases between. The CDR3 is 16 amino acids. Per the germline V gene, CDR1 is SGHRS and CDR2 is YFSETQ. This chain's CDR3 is CASSGFQGAGDDGYTF. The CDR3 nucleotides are TGCGCCAGCAGCGGGTTCCAGGGTGCGGGGGACGATGGCTACACCTTC.

The CDR3 region is CASSETIERGSQHF. CDR3 bases: TGTGCCAGCAGTGAAACGATAGAGCGCGGGTCCCAGCATTTT. The V and J genes are TRBV6-1 and TRBJ1-5; D gene uncertain. Germline CDR1 and CDR2: MNHNS and SASEGT. The V end lost 2 bases, the J end lost 11 bases, and 16 bases lay between the germline ends. The CDR3 spans 14 residues.

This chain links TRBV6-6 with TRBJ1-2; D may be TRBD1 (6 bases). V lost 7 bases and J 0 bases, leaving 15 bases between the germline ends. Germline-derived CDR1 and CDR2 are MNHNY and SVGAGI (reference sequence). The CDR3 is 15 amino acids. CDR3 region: CASKAWTATNYGYTF. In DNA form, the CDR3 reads TGTGCCAGCAAAGCTTGGACAGCCACTAACTATGGCTACACCTTC.

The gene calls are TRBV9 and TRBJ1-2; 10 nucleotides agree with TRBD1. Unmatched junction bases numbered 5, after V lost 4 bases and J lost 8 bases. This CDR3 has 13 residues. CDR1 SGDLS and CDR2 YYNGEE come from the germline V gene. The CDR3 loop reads CASSSRTGGGYTF. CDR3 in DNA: TGTGCCAGCAGCTCCCGGACAGGGGGGGGCTACACCTTC.

In DNA form, the CDR3 reads TGTGCCAGCAGAGCGGTATCTAATGAAAAACTGTTTTTT. Amino acids: CASRAVSNEKLFF. The chain recombines TRBV19 with TRBJ1-4; unclear D gene. The CDR3 is 13 residues long. In germline, CDR1 is LNHDA, CDR2 SQIVND (reference sequence). With 9 bases removed from V and 3 bases from J, the gap between germline ends came to 11 bases.

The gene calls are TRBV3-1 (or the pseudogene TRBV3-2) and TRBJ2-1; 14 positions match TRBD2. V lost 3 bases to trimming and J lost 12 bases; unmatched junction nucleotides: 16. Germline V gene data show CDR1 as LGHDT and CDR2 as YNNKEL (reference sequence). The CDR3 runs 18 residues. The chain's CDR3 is CASSHLGLAGVYNVAQFF. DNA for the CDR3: TGTGCCAGCAGCCATTTGGGACTAGCGGGGGTTTACAATGTTGCGCAGTTCTTC.

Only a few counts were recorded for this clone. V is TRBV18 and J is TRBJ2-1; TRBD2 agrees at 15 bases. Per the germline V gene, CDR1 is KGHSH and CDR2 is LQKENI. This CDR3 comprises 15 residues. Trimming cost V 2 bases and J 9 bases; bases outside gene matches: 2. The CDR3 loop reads CASSPGTSGGSEQFF. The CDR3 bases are TGTGCCAGCTCACCAGGGACTAGCGGGGGGTCTGAGCAGTTCTTC.

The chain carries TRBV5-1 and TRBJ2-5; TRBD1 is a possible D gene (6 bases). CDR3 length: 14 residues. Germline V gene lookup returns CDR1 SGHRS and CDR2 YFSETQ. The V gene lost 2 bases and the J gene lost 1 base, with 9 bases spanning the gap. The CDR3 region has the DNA TGCGCCAGCAGCTTCGGACAGAGCCAAGAGACCCAGTACTTC. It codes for CASSFGQSQETQYF.

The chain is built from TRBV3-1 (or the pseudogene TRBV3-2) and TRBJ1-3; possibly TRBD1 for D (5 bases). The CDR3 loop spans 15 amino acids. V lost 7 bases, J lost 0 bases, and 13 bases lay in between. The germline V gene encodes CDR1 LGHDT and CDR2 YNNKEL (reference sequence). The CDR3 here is CASTPRGSSGNTIYF. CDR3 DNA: TGTGCCAGCACCCCCCGGGGGAGCTCTGGAAACACCATATATTTT.

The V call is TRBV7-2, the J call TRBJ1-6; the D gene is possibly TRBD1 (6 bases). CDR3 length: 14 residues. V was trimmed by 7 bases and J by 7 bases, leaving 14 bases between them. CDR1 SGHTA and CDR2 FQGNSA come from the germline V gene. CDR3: CASTQRGYNSPLHF. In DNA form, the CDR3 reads TGTGCCAGCACCCAGAGGGGGTACAATTCACCCCTCCACTTT. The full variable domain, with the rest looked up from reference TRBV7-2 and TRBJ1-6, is GAGVSQSPSNKVTEKGKDVELRCDPISGHTALYWYRQSLGQGLEFLIYFQGNSAPDKSGLPSDRFSAERTGGSVSTLTIQRTQQEDSAVYLCASTQRGYNSPLHFGNGTRLTVT.

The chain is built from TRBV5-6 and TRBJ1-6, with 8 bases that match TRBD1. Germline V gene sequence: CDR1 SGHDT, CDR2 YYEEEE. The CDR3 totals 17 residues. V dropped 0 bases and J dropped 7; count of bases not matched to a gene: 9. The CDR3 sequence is CASSLVVGQGGNSPLHF. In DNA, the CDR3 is TGTGCCAGCAGCTTGGTCGTCGGACAGGGTGGGAATTCACCCCTCCACTTT.

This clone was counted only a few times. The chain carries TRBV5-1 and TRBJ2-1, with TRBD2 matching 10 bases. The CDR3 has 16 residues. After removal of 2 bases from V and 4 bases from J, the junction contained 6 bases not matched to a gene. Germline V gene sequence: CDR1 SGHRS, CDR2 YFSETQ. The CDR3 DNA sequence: TGCGCCAGCAGCTTCCCCAGCGGGGGGGCTTACAATGAGCAGTTCTTC. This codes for CASSFPSGGAYNEQFF.

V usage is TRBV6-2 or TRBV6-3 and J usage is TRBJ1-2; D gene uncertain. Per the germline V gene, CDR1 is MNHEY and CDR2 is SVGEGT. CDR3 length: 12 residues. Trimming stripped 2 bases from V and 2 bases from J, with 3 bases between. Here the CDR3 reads CASSYQNYGYTF. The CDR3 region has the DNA TGTGCCAGCAGTTACCAGAACTATGGCTACACCTTC.

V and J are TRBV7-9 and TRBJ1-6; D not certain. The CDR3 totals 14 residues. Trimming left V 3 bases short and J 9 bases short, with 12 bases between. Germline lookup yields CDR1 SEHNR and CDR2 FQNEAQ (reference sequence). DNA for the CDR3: TGTGCCAGCAGCTTGGTGGAGAGGGTTTCACCCCTCCACTTT. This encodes CASSLVERVSPLHF.

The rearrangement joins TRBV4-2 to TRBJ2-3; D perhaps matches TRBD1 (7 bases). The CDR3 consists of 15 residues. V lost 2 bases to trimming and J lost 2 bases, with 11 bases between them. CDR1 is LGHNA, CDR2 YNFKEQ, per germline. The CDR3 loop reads CASSQQGGITDTQYF. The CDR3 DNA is TGTGCCAGCAGCCAACAGGGGGGAATCACAGATACGCAGTATTTT.

The CDR3 DNA sequence: TGTGCCAGCAGCGGGGTGACAGGGGCATTCGAAAAACTGTTTTTT. This translates into CASSGVTGAFEKLFF. The chain recombines TRBV9 with TRBJ1-4; 8 bases line up with TRBD1. Germline CDR1 SGDLS, CDR2 YYNGEE. After removal of 3 bases from V and 8 bases from J, the junction contained 9 bases not matched to a gene. The CDR3 covers 15 residues.

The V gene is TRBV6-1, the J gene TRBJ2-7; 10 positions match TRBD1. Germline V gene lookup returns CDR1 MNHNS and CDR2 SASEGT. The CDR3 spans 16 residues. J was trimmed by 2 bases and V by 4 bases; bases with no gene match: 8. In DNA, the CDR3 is TGTGCCAGCAGTGGAAGACAGGGGGCGATAACCTACGAGCAGTACTTC. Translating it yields CASSGRQGAITYEQYF.

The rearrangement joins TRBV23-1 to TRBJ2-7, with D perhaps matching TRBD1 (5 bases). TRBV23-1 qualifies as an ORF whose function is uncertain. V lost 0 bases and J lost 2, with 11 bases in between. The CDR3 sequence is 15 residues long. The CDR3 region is CASSQSARDTYEQYF. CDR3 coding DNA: TGCGCCAGCAGTCAATCGGCCAGGGATACCTACGAGCAGTACTTC.

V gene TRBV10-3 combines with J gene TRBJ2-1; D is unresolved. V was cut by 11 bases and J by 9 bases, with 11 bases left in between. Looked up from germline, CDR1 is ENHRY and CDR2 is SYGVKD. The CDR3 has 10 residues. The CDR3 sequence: CARVTGEQFF. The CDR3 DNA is TGTGCCCGTGTAACGGGTGAGCAGTTCTTC.

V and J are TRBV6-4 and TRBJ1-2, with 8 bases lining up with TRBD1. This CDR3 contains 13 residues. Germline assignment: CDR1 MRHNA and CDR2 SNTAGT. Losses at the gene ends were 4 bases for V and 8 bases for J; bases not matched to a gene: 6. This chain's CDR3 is CASSVGQGRGYTF. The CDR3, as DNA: TGTGCCAGCAGTGTTGGACAGGGACGCGGCTACACCTTC.

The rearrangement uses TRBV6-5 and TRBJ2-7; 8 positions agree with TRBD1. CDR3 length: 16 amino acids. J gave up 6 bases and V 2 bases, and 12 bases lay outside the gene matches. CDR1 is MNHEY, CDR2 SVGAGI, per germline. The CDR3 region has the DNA TGTGCCAGCAGTTACGCCCAGGGGGCGTTCAGTCGCGAGCAGTACTTC. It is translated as CASSYAQGAFSREQYF.

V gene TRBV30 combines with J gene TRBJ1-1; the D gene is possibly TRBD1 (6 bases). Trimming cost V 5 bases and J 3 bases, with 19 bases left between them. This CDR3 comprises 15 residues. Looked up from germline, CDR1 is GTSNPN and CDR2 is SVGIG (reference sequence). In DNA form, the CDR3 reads TGTGCCTGGTCGACCGGGACACTAAGGGACACTGAAGCTTTCTTT. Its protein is CAWSTGTLRDTEAFF.

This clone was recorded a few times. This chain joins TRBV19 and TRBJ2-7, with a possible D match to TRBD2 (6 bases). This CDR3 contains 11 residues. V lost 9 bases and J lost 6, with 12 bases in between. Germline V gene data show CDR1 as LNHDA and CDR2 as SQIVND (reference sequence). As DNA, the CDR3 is TGTGCCAGCCGCTCGGGGGTCGAGCAGTACTTC. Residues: CASRSGVEQYF.

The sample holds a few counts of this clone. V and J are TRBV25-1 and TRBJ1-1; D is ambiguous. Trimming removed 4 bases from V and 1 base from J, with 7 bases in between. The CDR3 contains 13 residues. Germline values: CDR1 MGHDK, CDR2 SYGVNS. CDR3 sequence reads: CASSVLKNTEAFF. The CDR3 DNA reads TGTGCCAGCAGTGTACTCAAGAACACTGAAGCTTTCTTT.